These 19 T cell receptor beta chains share one sample of origin, sequenced in a study of control samples from healthy donors and cancer patients. The method was immunoSEQ multiplex PCR; TCRdb's version includes in-frame clones alone and lacks a portion of them. The sample contains 90,000 to 150,000 clones, 70% to 90% of which appear only once. Sequencing was carried out using blood. Every receptor here comes from a man in his forties in good health.

For the CDR3, the DNA is TGTGCCAGCACCGAATCCCTGGCGGCTTTCTTT. Protein product: CASTESLAAFF. The J gene is TRBJ1-1, the V gene TRBV6-5; no reliable D call. The CDR3 has 11 amino acids. With 7 bases removed from V and 11 bases from J, the gap between germline ends came to 14 bases. Germline V lookup: CDR1 MNHEY, CDR2 SVGAGI.

V usage is TRBV12-3 or TRBV12-4 and J usage is TRBJ1-2; a possible D gene is TRBD1 (5 bases). V was trimmed by 3 bases and J by 7 bases, leaving 12 bases between them. This CDR3 region has 13 residues. The CDR3 here is CASSFGPGGGYTF. CDR3 bases: TGTGCCAGCAGTTTCGGTCCGGGGGGTGGCTACACCTTC.

The chain couples TRBV15 to TRBJ1-1; D is unclear. Trimming shortened V by 1 base and J by 5 bases, and 8 bases separated the two germline ends. This CDR3 has 13 amino acids. CDR1 is LNHNV and CDR2 is YYDKDF in the germline V gene (reference sequence). The CDR3 nucleotides are TGTGCCACCAGCAGAGTATTCTTGACTGAAGCTTTCTTT. Protein: CATSRVFLTEAFF.

Here the CDR3 reads CASSTGTSGYFTDTQYF. Here the CDR3 DNA reads TGTGCCAGTAGTACAGGGACTAGCGGCTACTTCACAGATACGCAGTATTTT. The gene calls are TRBV19 and TRBJ2-3, with 11 positions matching TRBD2. The trim removed 4 bases at V and 2 bases at J, leaving 8 bases unmatched. In germline, CDR1 is LNHDA, CDR2 SQIVND (reference sequence). The CDR3 contains 17 residues.

V is TRBV7-9 and J is TRBJ1-1; TRBD1 is a possible D gene (6 bases). With 2 bases removed from V and 1 base from J, the gap between germline ends came to 8 bases. Germline CDR1 SEHNR, CDR2 FQNEAQ (reference sequence). This CDR3 contains 14 residues. This CDR3 is CASSLTTGNTEAFF. The CDR3 bases are TGTGCCAGCAGCTTAACGACAGGGAACACTGAAGCTTTCTTT.

The chain joins TRBV4-1 to TRBJ1-1; D is unclear. The length of the CDR3 is 12 residues. Germline loops: CDR1 MGHRA, CDR2 YSYEKL. V was shortened by 0 bases and J by 5 bases, with 4 bases between the two germline ends. CDR3 in DNA: TGCGCCAGCAGCCAAGAGTGGACTGAAGCTTTCTTT. Amino acid sequence: CASSQEWTEAFF.

This clone was counted a few times. The chain has TRBV14 and TRBJ2-1; D is perhaps TRBD1 (6 bases). CDR1 SGHDN and CDR2 FVKESK come from the germline V gene. The ends were cut back, 4 bases at V and 2 bases at J, with 15 bases in the middle. The length of the CDR3 is 16 residues. The CDR3 sequence is CASSPRRAGAYNEQFF. The CDR3 DNA is TGTGCCAGCAGCCCCCGCCGGGCAGGGGCCTACAATGAGCAGTTCTTC. Supplemented by reference TRBV14 and TRBJ2-1, the full variable domain reads EAGVTQFPSHSVIEKGQTVTLRCDPISGHDNLYWYRRVMGKEIKFLLHFVKESKQDESGMPNNRFLAERTGGTYSTLKVQPAELEDSGVYFCASSPRRAGAYNEQFFGPGTRLTVL.

This chain connects TRBV24-1 to TRBJ1-4; no clear D. CDR3 length equals 15 residues. The V gene's germline CDR1 is KGHDR and CDR2 SFDVKD. Trimming removed 2 bases at V and 0 bases at J, with 6 bases between. The CDR3 nucleotides are TGTGCCACCAGTGATTCAGGAGCAACTAATGAAAAACTGTTTTTT. Protein: CATSDSGATNEKLFF.

The gene calls are TRBV20-1 and TRBJ1-1; no clear D. Germline values: CDR1 DFQATT, CDR2 SNEGSKA (reference sequence). The V gene lost 0 bases and the J gene lost 7 bases, with 6 bases spanning the gap. There are 11 residues in the CDR3. The CDR3 nucleotides are TGCAGTGCTAGAGAACGGCTTGAAGCTTTCTTT. This codes for CSARERLEAFF.

In this sample, this clone turned up once. The chain carries TRBV6-1 and TRBJ1-5; D is uncertain. This CDR3 is 15 amino acids long. Trimming cost V 0 bases and J 6 bases, with 12 bases left between them. Per germline, CDR1 MNHNS and CDR2 SASEGT. DNA for the CDR3: TGTGCCAGCAGTGAAGCGAAAGGGTATGGTCAGCCCCAGCATTTT. Protein product: CASSEAKGYGQPQHF.

The V and J genes are TRBV20-1 and TRBJ2-3; 7 nucleotides align to TRBD2. CDR3 size: 11 residues. Germline loops: CDR1 DFQATT, CDR2 SNEGSKA (reference sequence). The V gene end was trimmed by 2 bases and the J gene end by 12 bases; junction bases not matched to a gene: 5. CDR3 DNA sequence: TGCAGTGCTAGAAAGCGGGGCACTCAGTATTTT. It yields the protein CSARKRGTQYF.

V and J are TRBV6-5 and TRBJ1-2; TRBD1 aligns across 9 bases. This CDR3 spans 14 amino acids. The junction had 0 bases not matched to a gene; V was cut back by 0 bases and J by 4 bases. Germline CDR1 MNHEY, CDR2 SVGAGI. CDR3: CASSYSTGGYGYTF. Written as DNA, the CDR3 is TGTGCCAGCAGTTACTCGACAGGGGGCTATGGCTACACCTTC.

The V call is TRBV19, the J call TRBJ1-5, with D uncertain. The V gene lost 2 bases and the J gene lost 5 bases, with 10 bases spanning the gap. Germline loops: CDR1 LNHDA, CDR2 SQIVND (reference sequence). The CDR3 has 14 residues. The CDR3, as DNA: TGTGCCAGTAGTATACAACAAGCCCATCAGCCCCAGCATTTT. Translated: CASSIQQAHQPQHF.

The chain combines TRBV7-9 with TRBJ2-5; D is tentatively TRBD1 or TRBD2 (6 bases each). With 5 bases removed from V and 4 bases from J, the gap between germline ends came to 11 bases. The CDR3 is made up of 13 amino acids. CDR1 SEHNR and CDR2 FQNEAQ come from the germline V gene (reference sequence). CDR3 nucleotides: TGTGCCAGCAGCCAGGAGGGGGGAGAGACCCAGTACTTC. Translating gives CASSQEGGETQYF.

This rearrangement joins TRBV5-8 to TRBJ1-2; 7 nucleotides match TRBD1. The CDR3 loop spans 14 amino acids. CDR1 SGHTS and CDR2 YDEGEE come from the germline V gene. Trimming cost V 2 bases and J 4 bases; bases outside gene matches: 5. This chain's CDR3 is CASSFGQETYGYTF. As DNA, the CDR3 is TGTGCCAGCAGCTTTGGACAGGAAACCTATGGCTACACCTTC.

The chain links TRBV7-2 to TRBJ2-4, with 8 positions matching TRBD2. Germline V gene data show CDR1 as SGHTA and CDR2 as FQGNSA. With 5 bases clipped from V and 0 bases from J, the junction kept 6 bases outside the gene matches. The CDR3 totals 16 residues. This CDR3 reads CASSPGGGLAKNIQYF. CDR3 coding DNA: TGTGCCAGCAGCCCGGGCGGGGGGCTAGCCAAAAACATTCAGTACTTC.

This chain joins TRBV3-1 (or the pseudogene TRBV3-2) and TRBJ2-3; TRBD1 might be the D (6 bases). The germline V gene encodes CDR1 LGHDT and CDR2 YNNKEL (reference sequence). The CDR3 contains 15 residues. The ends were cut back, 6 bases at V and 0 bases at J, with 13 bases in the middle. CDR3 protein: CASSPGVLSTDTQYF. CDR3 nucleotide sequence: TGTGCCAGCAGTCCAGGGGTCCTTAGCACAGATACGCAGTATTTT.

The chain is built from TRBV5-5 and TRBJ1-2, with D hard to call. V was pared by 0 bases and J by 1 base, with 7 bases between. The germline gives CDR1 SGHKS, CDR2 YYEKEE (reference sequence). The CDR3 spans 14 residues. This chain's CDR3 is CASSLGRVNYGYTF. Written as DNA, the CDR3 is TGTGCCAGCAGCTTGGGAAGAGTTAACTATGGCTACACCTTC.

This clone was seen a few times. V usage is TRBV6-4 and J usage is TRBJ2-1; 8 bases map to TRBD1. Per germline, CDR1 MRHNA and CDR2 SNTAGT. This CDR3 has 14 residues. Trimming removed 1 base from V and 12 bases from J; junction bases left unmatched: 8. As DNA, the CDR3 is TGTGCCAGCAGTGACTTAAACAGGGGGTCGAGGCAGTTCTTC. Amino acid sequence: CASSDLNRGSRQFF.